This TCR beta chain was recorded in a study of cytomegalovirus exposure and HLA in healthy donors. Broader study findings: Most of the CMV-associated TCR beta chains (in a later analysis) appeared to be HLA-restricted. Common viral pathogens (according to a later analysis) appeared linked to several of the most significant clusters.

The CDR3 contains 15 residues. Germline CDR1 LNHDA, CDR2 SQIVND (reference sequence). Trimming cost V 7 bases and J 2 bases; bases outside gene matches: 10. This clone occurred a few times. Antigen unknown. Primers for the PCR totalled 60 Vbeta and 13 Jbeta. Clones were read by immunoSEQ multiplex PCR, and TCRdb kept only the in-frame ones, dropping some. Among about 130,000 clones listed, roughly 78% were seen once. The chain combines TRBV19 with TRBJ1-1; 7 bases fit TRBD1. Sequenced sample: PBMCs. This receptor was identified in a man aged 25-40 years in good health and CMV-seronegative. Here the CDR3 DNA reads TGTGCCAGTAAGGGGGCAGACTTACTAAACACTGAAGCTTTCTTT. Protein sequence: CASKGADLLNTEAFF.